Listed below are T cell receptor beta chains from one sample, sequenced in a study of T cell changes during pregnancy in multiple sclerosis. Here immunoSEQ multiplex PCR was the method, and the copy in TCRdb shows in-frame clones only, minus some. The sample has around 80,000 clones, 92% seen once. This specimen consisted of peripheral blood, obtained before pregnancy. Receptors originate from a female donor with multiple sclerosis, enrolled in a pregnancy study. Both conserved end residues are part of each CDR3. Each record gives: D gene, J gene, CDR3 length, V gene, clone size, CDR3 DNA, CDR3 protein. D genes are given only for firm matches. Clone size is shown for a subset of rows, as once, few, many or a class of expanded clone.

>.|TRBJ1-5|15|TRBV7-2|.
TGTGCCAGCAGCCACAGGGTGAATAGCAATCAGCCCCAGCATTTT
CASSHRVNSNQPQHF
>.|TRBJ2-2|16|TRBV5-1|.
TGCGCCAGCAGCTTGAGTGGTCGGGAGCGTACCGGGGAGCTGTTTTTT
CASSLSGRERTGELFF
>.|TRBJ1-4|14|TRBV4-1|.
TGCGCCAGCACGCCGACAGCAACTAATGAAAAACTGTTTTTT
CASTPTATNEKLFF
>.|TRBJ1-2|17|TRBV5-1|.
TGCGCCAGCAGCTTGGACAGGACCAGTACACTTAACTATGGCTACACCTTC
CASSLDRTSTLNYGYTF
>.|TRBJ1-1|13|TRBV28|few
TGTGCCAGCAGTTTGGTAGGGGTCGCTGAAGCTTTCTTT
CASSLVGVAEAFF
>TRBD2|TRBJ2-1|16|TRBV7-9|.
TGTGCCAGCAGTCTAGCTAGCGGGAGTACCCGGAATGAGCAGTTCTTC
CASSLASGSTRNEQFF
>TRBD1|TRBJ2-7|12|TRBV29-1|once
TGCAGCGCCTGGACAGGGCCCTACGAGCAGTACTTC
CSAWTGPYEQYF
>.|TRBJ2-6|19|TRBV15|.
TGTGCCACCAGCAGAGATCGACAGACTCCCCTTCCGGGGGCCAACGTCCTGACTTTC
CATSRDRQTPLPGANVLTF
>.|TRBJ2-2|17|TRBV4-1|.
TGCGCCAGCAGCCAAGCCGGACTACACCCATACACCGGGGAGCTGTTTTTT
CASSQAGLHPYTGELFF
>TRBD2|TRBJ2-1|15|TRBV6-1|.
TGTGCCAGCAGTGAAACGGGGGGAACCTACAATGAGCAGTTCTTC
CASSETGGTYNEQFF
>TRBD2|TRBJ2-3|14|TRBV5-6|.
TGTGCCAGCAGCTGGGGGAGGGCTTCAGATACGCAGTATTTT
CASSWGRASDTQYF
>.|TRBJ2-7|15|TRBV4-2|few
TGTGCCAGCAGCCAAGAGTTCGCAGGGCAAGACGAGCAGTACTTC
CASSQEFAGQDEQYF
>.|TRBJ2-2|19|TRBV6-1|.
TGTGCCAGCAGTGAATCAGGCAGAGCCACTCGCTTAAACACCGGGGAGCTGTTTTTT
CASSESGRATRLNTGELFF
>.|TRBJ1-2|17|TRBV5-6|.
TGTGCCAGCAGCCTCGGGACAAGGGTCACCGCTAACTATGGCTACACCTTC
CASSLGTRVTANYGYTF
>.|TRBJ1-1|15|TRBV18|.
TGTGCCAGCTCACTACGGCAAGGTTTCGCGGAAGCAGCTTTCTTT
CASSLRQGFAEAAFF
>TRBD2|TRBJ2-1|16|TRBV7-2|once
TGTGCCAGCAGCCTCGGGACTAGCGGGAGGTTTGGAGAGCAGTTCTTC
CASSLGTSGRFGEQFF
>TRBD1|TRBJ2-1|17|TRBV7-3|.
TGTGCCAGCAGCTTAACGTCCCGGGACAGGGTGGGCAATGAGCAGTTCTTC
CASSLTSRDRVGNEQFF
>TRBD2|TRBJ2-1|15|TRBV6-5|.
TGTGCCAGCAGTTACGCTGTAGCGGGGAACAATGAGCAGTTCTTC
CASSYAVAGNNEQFF
>.|TRBJ2-2|14|TRBV28|.
TGTGCCAGCAGTCCGAGCGTTAACACCGGGGAGCTGTTTTTT
CASSPSVNTGELFF
>.|TRBJ2-7|14|TRBV6-5|.
TGTGCCAGCAAGCCAGGGCCGTTCTCCTACGAGCAGTACTTC
CASKPGPFSYEQYF
>.|TRBJ2-3|13|TRBV6-5|.
TGTGCCAGCAGTTACCGACAGGACGATACGCAGTATTTT
CASSYRQDDTQYF